Described below is a single TCR beta chain sequence and its context. Its antigen is unidentified. These data are taken from a study of CD4 T cells in relation to SARS-CoV-2 and coronaviruses. Study-level information: Of the patients, roughly eight were male, a few female, two Hispanic.

Points from the study as a whole: Crossreactive clones expanded significantly less to SARS-CoV-2 than monoreactive clones. Memory recall responses, not primary responses primed in culture, are what the assay detects.

The CDR3 consists of 14 residues. The germline gives CDR1 LGHDT, CDR2 YNNKEL (reference sequence). Trimming cost V 3 bases and J 7 bases; bases outside gene matches: 2. TCRdb keeps only in-frame clones here, not all; method: immunoSEQ multiplex PCR. The profile shows tens of thousands of clones, over 75% of them singletons. The sample consisted of memory CD4+ T cells from PBMCs. The chain is built from TRBV3-1 (or the pseudogene TRBV3-2) and TRBJ2-2; 10 positions match TRBD2. The clonotype originates from an adult with COVID-19. The CDR3 DNA sequence: TGTGCCAGCAGCCATAGCGGGGGGCTCGGGGAGCTGTTTTTT. Amino acid sequence: CASSHSGGLGELFF.